The entry that follows covers one T cell receptor (beta chain) sequence. Antigen: not known. The data derive from a study of cytotoxic CD8 clonotypes in ibrutinib-treated CLL. As for the study in general: Investigators collected response samples after a median roughly 13 months of treatment, range 6 to 36. Study observations and caveats: Sampling times (in sustained-remission versus progressing patients) were not the same.

Produced via immunoSEQ multiplex PCR; TCRdb's table is partial and in-frame only. The table shows 150,000 to 200,000 clones, with 70% to 90% occurring only once. Germline CDR1 and CDR2: SGHRS and YFSETQ. The CDR3 runs to 16 residues. V trimming: 2 bases; J trimming: 2 bases; junction bases outside the gene matches: 8. Sequenced material: PBMCs, taken at disease progression, from a patient treated with ibrutinib. The receptor comes from a human donor with chronic lymphocytic leukemia. This chain links TRBV5-1 with TRBJ2-3; TRBD2 matches 7 bases. CDR3 sequence: CASSFDWAGDTDTQYF. The DNA for the CDR3 is TGCGCCAGCAGCTTCGATTGGGCGGGAGACACAGATACGCAGTATTTT.